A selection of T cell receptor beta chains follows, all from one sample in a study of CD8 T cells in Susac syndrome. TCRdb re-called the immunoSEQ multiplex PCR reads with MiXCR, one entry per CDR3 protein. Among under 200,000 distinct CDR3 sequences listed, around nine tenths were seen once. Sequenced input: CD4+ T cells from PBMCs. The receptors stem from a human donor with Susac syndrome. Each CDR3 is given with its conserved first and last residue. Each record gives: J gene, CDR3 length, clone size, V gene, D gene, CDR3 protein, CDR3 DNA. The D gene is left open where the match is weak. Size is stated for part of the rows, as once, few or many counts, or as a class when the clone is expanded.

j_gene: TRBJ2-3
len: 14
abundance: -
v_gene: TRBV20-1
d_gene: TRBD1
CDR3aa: CSASIQGASDTQYF
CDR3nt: TGCAGTGCTAGCATCCAGGGGGCATCAGATACGCAGTATTTT

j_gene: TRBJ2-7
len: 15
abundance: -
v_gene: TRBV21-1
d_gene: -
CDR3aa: CASSKTQADPYEQYF
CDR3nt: TGTGCCAGCAGCAAAACACAGGCAGATCCCTACGAGCAGTACTTC

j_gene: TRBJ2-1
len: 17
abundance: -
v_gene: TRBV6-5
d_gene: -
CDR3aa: CASSYSTSGSGYNEQFF
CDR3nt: TGTGCCAGCAGTTACTCGACGTCGGGCAGTGGATACAATGAGCAGTTCTTC

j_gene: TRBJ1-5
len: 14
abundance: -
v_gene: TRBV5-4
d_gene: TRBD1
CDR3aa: CASSSRDSGQPQHF
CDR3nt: TGTGCCAGCAGCTCCCGGGACAGCGGTCAGCCCCAGCATTTT

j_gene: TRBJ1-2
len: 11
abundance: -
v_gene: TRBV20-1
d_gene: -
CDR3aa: CSARDVGGYTF
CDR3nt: TGCAGTGCCAGGGACGTGGGTGGCTACACCTTC

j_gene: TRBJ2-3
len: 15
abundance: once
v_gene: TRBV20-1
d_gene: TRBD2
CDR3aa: CSAQRNSGSTDTQYF
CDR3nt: TGCAGTGCCCAGCGGAATAGCGGGAGCACAGATACGCAGTATTTT

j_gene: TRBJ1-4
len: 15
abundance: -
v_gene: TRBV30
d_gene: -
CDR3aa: CAWSVRTRGNEKLFF
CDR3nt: TGTGCCTGGAGTGTAAGGACCCGGGGTAATGAAAAACTGTTTTTT

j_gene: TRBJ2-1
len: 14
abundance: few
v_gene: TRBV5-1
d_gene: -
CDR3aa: CASSDWTAGNEQFF
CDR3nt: TGCGCCAGCAGCGATTGGACAGCTGGGAATGAGCAGTTCTTC

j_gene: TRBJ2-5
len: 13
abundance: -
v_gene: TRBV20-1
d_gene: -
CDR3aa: CSAQRAYQETQYF
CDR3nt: TGCAGTGCTCAAAGAGCGTACCAAGAGACCCAGTACTTC

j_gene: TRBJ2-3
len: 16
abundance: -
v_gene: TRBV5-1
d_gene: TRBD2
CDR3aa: CASSLRLAGSTDTQYF
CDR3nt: TGTGCCAGCAGCTTAAGGCTAGCGGGTAGCACAGATACGCAGTATTTT

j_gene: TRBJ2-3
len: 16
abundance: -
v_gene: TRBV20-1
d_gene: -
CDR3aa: CSAQRWLQGGTDTQYF
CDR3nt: TGCAGTGCCCAGAGGTGGCTCCAGGGAGGCACAGATACGCAGTATTTT

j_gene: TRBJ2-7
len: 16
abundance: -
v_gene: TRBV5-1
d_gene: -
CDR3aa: CASSLEDRLSSYEQYF
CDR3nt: TGCGCCAGCAGCTTGGAGGACAGACTGAGCTCCTACGAGCAGTACTTC

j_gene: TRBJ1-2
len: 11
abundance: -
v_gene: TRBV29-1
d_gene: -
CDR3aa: CSVDANYGYTF
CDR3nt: TGCAGCGTTGACGCCAACTATGGCTACACCTTC